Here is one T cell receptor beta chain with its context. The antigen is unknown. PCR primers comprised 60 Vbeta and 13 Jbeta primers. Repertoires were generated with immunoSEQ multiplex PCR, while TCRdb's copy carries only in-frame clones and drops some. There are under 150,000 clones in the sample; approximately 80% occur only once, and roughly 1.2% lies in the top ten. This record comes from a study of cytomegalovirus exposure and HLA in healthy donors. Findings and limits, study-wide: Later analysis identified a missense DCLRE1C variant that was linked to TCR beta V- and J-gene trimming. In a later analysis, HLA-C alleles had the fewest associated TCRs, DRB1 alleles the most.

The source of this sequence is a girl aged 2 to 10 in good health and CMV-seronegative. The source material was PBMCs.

CDR3 residues: CASSQDQTGRGSLLLAKNIQYF. The DNA for the CDR3 is TGCGCCAGCAGCCAAGATCAAACGGGCAGGGGGTCCCTACTGCTAGCCAAAAACATTCAGTACTTC. The chain has TRBV4-1 and TRBJ2-4, with 7 bases fitting TRBD1. V shed 0 bases and J 0 bases; nucleotides not matched to a gene: 20. This CDR3 has 22 residues. Germline assignment: CDR1 MGHRA and CDR2 YSYEKL.